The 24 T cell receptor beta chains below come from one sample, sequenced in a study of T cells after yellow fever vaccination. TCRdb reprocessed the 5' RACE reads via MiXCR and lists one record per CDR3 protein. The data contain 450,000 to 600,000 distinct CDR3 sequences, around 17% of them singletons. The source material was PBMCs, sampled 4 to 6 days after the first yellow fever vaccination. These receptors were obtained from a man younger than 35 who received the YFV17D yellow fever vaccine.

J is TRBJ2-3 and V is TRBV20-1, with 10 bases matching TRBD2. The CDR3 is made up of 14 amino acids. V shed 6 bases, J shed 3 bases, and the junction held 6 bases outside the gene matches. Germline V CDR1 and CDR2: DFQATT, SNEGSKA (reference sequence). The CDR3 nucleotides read TGCAGTGCGAGTAGCGGGGGGTGGACAGATACGCAGTATTTT. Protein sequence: CSASSGGWTDTQYF.

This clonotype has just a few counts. For the CDR3, the DNA is TGCAGTGCTAGTGTCTGGACCCAGTACTTC. Translated: CSASVWTQYF. J is TRBJ2-5 and V is TRBV20-1; D gene unclear. V was trimmed by 3 bases and J by 7 bases, leaving 6 bases between them. The CDR3 contains 10 residues. Germline CDR1 and CDR2: DFQATT and SNEGSKA (reference sequence).

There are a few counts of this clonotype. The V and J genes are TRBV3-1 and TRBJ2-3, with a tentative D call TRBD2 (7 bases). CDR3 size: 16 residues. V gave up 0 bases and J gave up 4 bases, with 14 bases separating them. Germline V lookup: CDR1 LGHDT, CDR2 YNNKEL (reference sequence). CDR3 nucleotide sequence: TGTGCCAGCAGCCAAGATATTCGCGGGGGCTCAGATACGCAGTATTTT. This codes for CASSQDIRGGSDTQYF.

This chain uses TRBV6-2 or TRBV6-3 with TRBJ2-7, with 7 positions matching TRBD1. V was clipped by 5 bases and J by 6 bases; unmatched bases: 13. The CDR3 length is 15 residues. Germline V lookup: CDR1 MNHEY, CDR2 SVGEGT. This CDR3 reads CASSGATGSYLEQYF. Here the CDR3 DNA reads TGTGCCAGCAGTGGCGCGACAGGGTCTTACCTCGAGCAGTACTTC.

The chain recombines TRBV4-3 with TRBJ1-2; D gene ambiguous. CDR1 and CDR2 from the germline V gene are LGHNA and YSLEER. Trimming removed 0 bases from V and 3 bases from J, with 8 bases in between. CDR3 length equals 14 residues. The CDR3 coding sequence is TGCGCCAGCAGCCAAGATGGAGGCGACTATGGCTACACCTTC. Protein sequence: CASSQDGGDYGYTF.

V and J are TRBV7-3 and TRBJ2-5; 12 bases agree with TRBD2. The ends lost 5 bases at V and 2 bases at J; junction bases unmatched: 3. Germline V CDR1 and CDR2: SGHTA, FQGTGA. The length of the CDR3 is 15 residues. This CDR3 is CASSPGTSGQETQYF. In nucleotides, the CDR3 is TGTGCCAGCAGCCCGGGGACTAGCGGGCAAGAGACCCAGTACTTC.

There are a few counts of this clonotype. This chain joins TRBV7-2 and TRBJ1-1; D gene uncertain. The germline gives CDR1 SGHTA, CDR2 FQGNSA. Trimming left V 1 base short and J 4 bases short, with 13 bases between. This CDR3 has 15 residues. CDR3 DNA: TGTGCCAGCAGCTTAGAAAAGGGAGGGATCACTGAAGCTTTCTTT. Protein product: CASSLEKGGITEAFF.

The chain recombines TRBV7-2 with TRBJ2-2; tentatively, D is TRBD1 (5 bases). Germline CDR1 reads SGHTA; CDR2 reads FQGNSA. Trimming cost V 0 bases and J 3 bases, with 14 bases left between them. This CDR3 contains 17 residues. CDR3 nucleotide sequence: TGTGCCAGCAGCTTAGCCTTCTTCATGGGGCACACCGGGGAGCTGTTTTTT. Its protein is CASSLAFFMGHTGELFF. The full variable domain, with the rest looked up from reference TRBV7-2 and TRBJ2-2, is GAGVSQSPSNKVTEKGKDVELRCDPISGHTALYWYRQSLGQGLEFLIYFQGNSAPDKSGLPSDRFSAERTGGSVSTLTIQRTQQEDSAVYLCASSLAFFMGHTGELFFGEGSRLTVL.

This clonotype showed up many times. For the CDR3, the DNA is TGCGCCAGCAGCCCGGGGGGGGCCCTCGACTACGAGCAGTACTTC. Protein: CASSPGGALDYEQYF. The rearrangement joins TRBV5-1 to TRBJ2-7; TRBD2 matches 8 bases. This CDR3 contains 15 residues. V lost 4 bases to trimming and J lost 3 bases; unmatched junction nucleotides: 9. CDR1 and CDR2 (germline): SGHRS, YFSETQ.

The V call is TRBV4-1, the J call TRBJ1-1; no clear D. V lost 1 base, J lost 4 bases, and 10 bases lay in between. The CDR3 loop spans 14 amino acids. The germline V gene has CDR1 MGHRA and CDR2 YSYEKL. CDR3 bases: TGCGCCAGCAGCCAAGGGGTCGTGGGCACTGAAGCTTTCTTT. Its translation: CASSQGVVGTEAFF.

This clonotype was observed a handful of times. This CDR3 reads CASRDLAGNTQYF. The CDR3 coding sequence is TGTGCCAGCAGGGATCTAGCGGGGAATACGCAGTATTTT. V gene TRBV12-3 or TRBV12-4 combines with J gene TRBJ2-3; 9 bases align to TRBD2. The length of the CDR3 is 13 residues. The trim removed 6 bases at V and 7 bases at J, leaving 5 bases unmatched.

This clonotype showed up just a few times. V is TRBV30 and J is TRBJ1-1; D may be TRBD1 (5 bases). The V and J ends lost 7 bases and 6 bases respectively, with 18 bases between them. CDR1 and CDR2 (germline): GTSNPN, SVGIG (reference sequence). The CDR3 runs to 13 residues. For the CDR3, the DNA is TGTGCCTCGGGGCGTGAGGGCTTTGCTGAAGCTTTCTTT. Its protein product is CASGREGFAEAFF.

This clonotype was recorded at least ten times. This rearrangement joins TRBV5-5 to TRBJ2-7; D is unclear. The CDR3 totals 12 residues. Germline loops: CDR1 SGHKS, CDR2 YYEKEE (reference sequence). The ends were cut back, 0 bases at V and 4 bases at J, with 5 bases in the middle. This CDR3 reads CASSLGDYEQYV. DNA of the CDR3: TGTGCCAGCAGCTTGGGGGATTACGAGCAGTACGTC.

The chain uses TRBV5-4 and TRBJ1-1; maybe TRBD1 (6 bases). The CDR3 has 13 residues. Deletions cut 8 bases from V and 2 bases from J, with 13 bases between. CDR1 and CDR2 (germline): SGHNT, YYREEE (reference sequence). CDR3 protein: CASKLQGNTEAFF. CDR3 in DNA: TGTGCCAGTAAACTACAGGGTAACACTGAAGCTTTCTTT.

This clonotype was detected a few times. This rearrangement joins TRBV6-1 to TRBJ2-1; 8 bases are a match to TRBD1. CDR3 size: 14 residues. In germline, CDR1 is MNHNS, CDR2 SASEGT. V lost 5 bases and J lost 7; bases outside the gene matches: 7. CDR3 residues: CASSPRTGWNEQFF. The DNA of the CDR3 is TGTGCCAGCAGTCCCCGGACAGGGTGGAATGAGCAGTTCTTC.

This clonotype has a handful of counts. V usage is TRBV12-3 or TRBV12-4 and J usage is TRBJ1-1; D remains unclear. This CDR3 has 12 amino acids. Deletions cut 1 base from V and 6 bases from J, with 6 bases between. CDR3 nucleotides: TGTGCCAGCAGTTTAGGGTTCCCTGAAGCTTTCTTT. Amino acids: CASSLGFPEAFF.

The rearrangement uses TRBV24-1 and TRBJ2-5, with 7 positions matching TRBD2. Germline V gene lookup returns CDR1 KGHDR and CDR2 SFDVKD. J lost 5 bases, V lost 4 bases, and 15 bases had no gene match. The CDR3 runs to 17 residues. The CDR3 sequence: CATSDQRVGGSLETQYF. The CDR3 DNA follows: TGTGCCACCAGTGACCAAAGAGTGGGAGGGTCGTTGGAGACCCAGTACTTC.

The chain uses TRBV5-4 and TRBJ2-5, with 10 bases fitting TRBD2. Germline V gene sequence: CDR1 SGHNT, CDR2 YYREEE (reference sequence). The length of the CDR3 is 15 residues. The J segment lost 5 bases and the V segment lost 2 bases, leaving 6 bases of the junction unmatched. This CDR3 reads CASSLSGGGFETQYF. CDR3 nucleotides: TGTGCCAGCAGCTTAAGCGGGGGGGGGTTTGAGACCCAGTACTTC.

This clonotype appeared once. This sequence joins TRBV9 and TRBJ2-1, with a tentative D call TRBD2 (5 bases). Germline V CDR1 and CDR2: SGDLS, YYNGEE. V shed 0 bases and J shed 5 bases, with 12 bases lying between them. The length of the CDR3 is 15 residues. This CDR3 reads CASSVEPRVDNEQFF. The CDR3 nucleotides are TGTGCCAGCAGCGTAGAGCCGCGGGTAGACAATGAGCAGTTCTTC.

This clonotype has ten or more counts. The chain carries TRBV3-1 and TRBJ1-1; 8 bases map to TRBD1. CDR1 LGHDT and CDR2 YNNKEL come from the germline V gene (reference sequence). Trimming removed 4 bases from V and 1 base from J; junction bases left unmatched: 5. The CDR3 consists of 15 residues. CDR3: CASSPRTGSNTEAFF. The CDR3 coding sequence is TGTGCCAGCAGCCCTCGGACAGGGTCGAACACTGAAGCTTTCTTT.

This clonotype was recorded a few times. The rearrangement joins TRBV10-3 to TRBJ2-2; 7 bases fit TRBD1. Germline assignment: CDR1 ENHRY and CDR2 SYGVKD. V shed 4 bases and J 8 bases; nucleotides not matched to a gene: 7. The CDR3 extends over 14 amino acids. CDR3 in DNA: TGTGCCATCAGTGGGGGACAGTTACGGGGGGAGCTGTTTTTT. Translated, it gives CAISGGQLRGELFF.

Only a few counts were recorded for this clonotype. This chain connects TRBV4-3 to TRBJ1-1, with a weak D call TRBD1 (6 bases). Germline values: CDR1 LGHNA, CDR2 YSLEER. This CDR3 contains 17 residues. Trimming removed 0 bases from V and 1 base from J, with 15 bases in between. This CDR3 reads CASSQDREVTGNTEAFF. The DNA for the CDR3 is TGCGCCAGCAGCCAAGATCGGGAAGTGACAGGGAACACTGAAGCTTTCTTT.

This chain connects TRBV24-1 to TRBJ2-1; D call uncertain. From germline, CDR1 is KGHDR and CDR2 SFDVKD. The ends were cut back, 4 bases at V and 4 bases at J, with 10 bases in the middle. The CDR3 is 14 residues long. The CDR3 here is CATSDRPGYNEQFF. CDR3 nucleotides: TGTGCCACCAGTGACCGCCCGGGTTACAATGAGCAGTTCTTC.

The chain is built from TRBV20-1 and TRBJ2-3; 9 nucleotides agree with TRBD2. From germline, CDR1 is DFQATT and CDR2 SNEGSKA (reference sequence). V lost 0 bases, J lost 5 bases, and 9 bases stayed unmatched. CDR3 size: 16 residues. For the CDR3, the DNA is TGCAGTGCTAGAGAGGGCGTAGCGGGGGTCGGAGATACGCAGTATTTT. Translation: CSAREGVAGVGDTQYF.